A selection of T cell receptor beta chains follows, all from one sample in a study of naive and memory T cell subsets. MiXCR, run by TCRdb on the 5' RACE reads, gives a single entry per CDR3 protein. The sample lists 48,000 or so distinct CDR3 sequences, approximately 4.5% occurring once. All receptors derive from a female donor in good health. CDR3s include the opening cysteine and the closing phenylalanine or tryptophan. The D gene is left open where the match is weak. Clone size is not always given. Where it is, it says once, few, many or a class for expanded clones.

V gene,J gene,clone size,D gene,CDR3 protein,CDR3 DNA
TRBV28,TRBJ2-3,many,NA,CASSQGSRQDTQYF,TGTGCCAGCAGTCAGGGGAGCCGTCAAGATACGCAGTATTTT
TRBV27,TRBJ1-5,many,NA,CASKGRDQPQHF,TGTGCCAGCAAGGGGAGGGATCAGCCCCAGCATTTT
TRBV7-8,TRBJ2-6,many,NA,CASSPRDPGANVLTF,TGTGCCAGCAGCCCGCGGGATCCTGGGGCCAACGTCCTGACTTTC
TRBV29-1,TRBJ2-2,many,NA,CSVVGGEIITGELFF,TGCAGCGTCGTGGGGGGAGAGATTATTACCGGGGAGCTGTTTTTT
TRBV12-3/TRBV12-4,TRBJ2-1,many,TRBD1,CASRDRGKNEQFF,TGTGCCAGCAGGGACAGGGGAAAGAATGAGCAGTTCTTC
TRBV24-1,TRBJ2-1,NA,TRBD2,CATSPTSEGEQFF,TGTGCCACCAGTCCAACTAGCGAAGGCGAGCAGTTCTTC
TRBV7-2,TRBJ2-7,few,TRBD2,CASSLVLTSGSIYEQYF,TGTGCCAGCAGCTTAGTTCTGACTAGCGGGAGTATCTACGAGCAGTACTTC
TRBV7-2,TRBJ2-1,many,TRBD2,CASSPLGLAAYNEQFF,TGTGCCAGCAGCCCCCTTGGACTAGCGGCTTACAATGAGCAGTTCTTC
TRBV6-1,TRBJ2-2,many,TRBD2,CASPGLAGLTGELFF,TGTGCCAGCCCGGGACTAGCGGGGCTCACCGGGGAGCTGTTTTTT
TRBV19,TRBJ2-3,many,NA,CASSIGWDHRTDTQYF,TGTGCCAGTAGTATCGGGTGGGACCACCGCACAGATACGCAGTATTTT
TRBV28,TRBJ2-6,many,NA,CASSELRFGGANPGANVLTF,TGTGCCAGCAGCGAGTTGAGGTTCGGGGGAGCAAATCCCGGGGCCAACGTCCTGACTTTC
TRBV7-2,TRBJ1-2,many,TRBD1,CASSLDRTGDTSGYTF,TGTGCCAGCAGCTTAGACAGGACAGGGGATACCTCCGGCTACACCTTC
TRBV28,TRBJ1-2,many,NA,CASSSAQGSYGYTF,TGTGCCAGCAGTTCGGCCCAGGGGAGCTATGGCTACACCTTC
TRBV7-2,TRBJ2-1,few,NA,CASSSLILGNNEQFF,TGTGCCAGCAGCTCCCTCATCCTCGGGAACAATGAGCAGTTCTTC
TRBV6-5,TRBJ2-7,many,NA,CASSYETLGYEQYF,TGTGCCAGCAGTTACGAAACCCTAGGCTACGAGCAGTACTTC
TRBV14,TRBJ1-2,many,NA,CASSQKGAYGYTF,TGTGCCAGCAGCCAAAAAGGGGCCTATGGCTACACCTTC
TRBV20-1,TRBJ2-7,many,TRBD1,CSAALPNRDSSYEQYF,TGCAGTGCTGCATTACCTAACCGGGACAGCTCCTACGAGCAGTACTTC
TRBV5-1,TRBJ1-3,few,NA,CASSLGRQPGNTIYF,TGCGCCAGCAGCTTGGGTCGTCAGCCTGGAAACACCATATATTTT
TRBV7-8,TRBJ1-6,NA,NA,CASSGEQGDGSPLHF,TGTGCCAGCAGCGGGGAACAGGGTGATGGTTCACCCCTCCACTTT
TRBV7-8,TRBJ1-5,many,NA,CASSPRDIYQPQHF,TGTGCCAGCAGCCCCCGGGACATCTATCAGCCCCAGCATTTT
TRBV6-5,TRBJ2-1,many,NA,CASSYSGALYNEQFF,TGTGCCAGCAGTTACTCGGGAGCCCTCTACAATGAGCAGTTCTTC
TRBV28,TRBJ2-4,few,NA,CASSLRRWDRGAKNIQYF,TGTGCCAGCAGTTTACGGAGATGGGACCGGGGGGCCAAAAACATTCAGTACTTC
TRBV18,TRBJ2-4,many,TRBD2,CASSRASGSWNGIQYF,TGTGCCAGCTCACGGGCTAGCGGGAGTTGGAATGGTATTCAGTACTTC
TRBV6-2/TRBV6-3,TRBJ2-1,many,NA,CASTILGAANEQFF,TGTGCCAGCACTATCCTAGGGGCAGCGAATGAGCAGTTCTTC
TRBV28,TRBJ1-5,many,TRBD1,CASRQVVGQGLKPNQPQHF,TGTGCCAGCCGCCAGGTTGTGGGACAGGGACTAAAACCCAATCAGCCCCAGCATTTT
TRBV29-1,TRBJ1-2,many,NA,CSVEANYGYTF,TGCAGCGTTGAAGCTAACTATGGCTACACCTTC
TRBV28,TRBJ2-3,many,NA,CASSFPGSTDTQYF,TGTGCCAGCAGTTTCCCGGGGAGCACAGATACGCAGTATTTT
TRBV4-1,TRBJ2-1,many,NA,CASSPWQGTDNEQFF,TGCGCCAGCAGCCCGTGGCAGGGTACGGACAATGAGCAGTTCTTC
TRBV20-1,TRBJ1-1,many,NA,CSVPTANTEAFF,TGCAGTGTTCCGACAGCGAACACTGAAGCTTTCTTT
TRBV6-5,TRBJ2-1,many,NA,CASSLEGPLYEQFF,TGTGCCAGCAGTTTAGAGGGACCCCTATATGAGCAGTTCTTC
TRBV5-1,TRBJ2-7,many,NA,CASSFGPRGAASYEQYF,TGCGCCAGCAGCTTTGGTCCTCGGGGGGCCGCCTCCTACGAGCAGTACTTC
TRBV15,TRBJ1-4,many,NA,CATSRQRGRNEKLFF,TGTGCCACCAGCAGACAACGGGGTCGGAATGAAAAACTGTTTTTT
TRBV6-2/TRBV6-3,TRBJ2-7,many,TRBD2,CASSLLAAYEQYF,TGTGCCAGCAGCCTACTAGCGGCCTACGAGCAGTACTTC
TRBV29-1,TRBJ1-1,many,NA,CSVEDPPGAEAFF,TGCAGCGTTGAAGACCCCCCAGGGGCTGAAGCTTTCTTT
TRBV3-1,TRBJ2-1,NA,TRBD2,CASSQDQVGGDEQFF,TGTGCCAGCAGCCAAGATCAAGTTGGGGGGGATGAGCAGTTCTTC
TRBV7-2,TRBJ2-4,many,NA,CASSLVENIQYF,TGTGCCAGCAGCTTAGTGGAAAACATTCAGTACTTC
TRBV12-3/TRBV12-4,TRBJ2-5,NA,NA,CASSLVGTAKETQYF,TGTGCCAGCAGTTTAGTCGGGACCGCCAAAGAGACCCAGTACTTC
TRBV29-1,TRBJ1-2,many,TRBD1,CSVEGGTVENYGYTF,TGCAGCGTTGAAGGCGGGACAGTGGAGAACTATGGCTACACCTTC
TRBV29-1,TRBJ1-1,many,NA,CSVEDGSNTEAFF,TGCAGCGTTGAAGATGGAAGTAACACTGAAGCTTTCTTT
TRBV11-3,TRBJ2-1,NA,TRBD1,CASSLASGQGWDNEQFF,TGTGCCAGCAGCTTAGCCTCCGGACAGGGTTGGGACAATGAGCAGTTCTTC
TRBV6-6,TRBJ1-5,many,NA,CASMHLAEIYQPQHF,TGTGCCAGCATGCATCTGGCGGAGATTTATCAGCCCCAGCATTTT
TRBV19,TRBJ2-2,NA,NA,CASSILGTGTTNTGELFF,TGTGCCAGTAGTATACTAGGGACCGGGACAACGAACACCGGGGAGCTGTTTTTT
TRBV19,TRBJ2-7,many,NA,CASKPGLESYEQYF,TGTGCCAGTAAGCCCGGGCTAGAATCCTACGAGCAGTACTTC
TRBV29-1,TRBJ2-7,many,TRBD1,CSVRTGANSYEQYF,TGCAGCGTGCGGACAGGGGCGAACTCCTACGAGCAGTACTTC
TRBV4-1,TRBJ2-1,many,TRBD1,CASSRTTGKDSEITRSYNEQFF,TGCGCCAGCAGCCGGACGACAGGGAAGGATAGTGAGATAACCCGATCCTACAATGAGCAGTTCTTC
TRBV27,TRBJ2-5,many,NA,CASSSTPWIQETQYF,TGTGCCAGCAGTTCCACCCCCTGGATACAAGAGACCCAGTACTTC
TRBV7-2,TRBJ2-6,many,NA,CASSLPGANVLTF,TGTGCCAGCAGCTTACCTGGGGCCAACGTCCTGACTTTC
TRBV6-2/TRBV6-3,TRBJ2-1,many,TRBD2,CASSDIAGGLNEQFF,TGTGCCAGCAGTGACATAGCGGGAGGGTTAAATGAGCAGTTCTTC
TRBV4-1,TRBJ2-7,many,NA,CASSQVGTSSYEQYF,TGCGCCAGCAGCCAAGTAGGGACGTCCTCCTACGAGCAGTACTTC
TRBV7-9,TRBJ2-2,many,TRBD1,CASSPQFPGTGVTGELFF,TGTGCCAGCAGCCCCCAGTTTCCCGGGACAGGGGTAACCGGGGAGCTGTTTTTT
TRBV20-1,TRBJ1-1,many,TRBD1,CSARRDRGSDTEAFF,TGCAGTGCCAGAAGGGACAGGGGATCGGACACTGAAGCTTTCTTT